The rows below give T cell receptor beta chains drawn from one sample of a study of CD8+ T cells in alopecia areata. The data were produced by immunoSEQ multiplex PCR, yet TCRdb's version contains in-frame clones alone and is incomplete. Of more than 150,000 clones listed, 55% to 70% are singletons. The sequences come from CD4+ T cells sorted from blood, collected at week 4, from a patient treated with tofacitinib. Source of these receptors: a human donor with alopecia areata. The CDR3 runs from the conserved cysteine through the conserved F or W. Each record gives: clone size, J gene, V gene, D gene, CDR3 DNA, CDR3 protein. D genes are given only for firm matches. Where a row states a size, it is once, few, many or the class of an expanded clone; other rows omit it.

abundance: .
j_gene: TRBJ1-1
v_gene: TRBV6-5
d_gene: .
CDR3nt: TGTGCCAGCAGTTACTCGAGACGCACTGAAGCTTTCTTT
CDR3aa: CASSYSRRTEAFF

abundance: few
j_gene: TRBJ2-7
v_gene: TRBV29-1
d_gene: TRBD1
CDR3nt: TGCAGCGTTGATGTGGCGGGACAGGGATACGAGCAGTACTTC
CDR3aa: CSVDVAGQGYEQYF

abundance: few
j_gene: TRBJ1-5
v_gene: TRBV29-1
d_gene: .
CDR3nt: TGCAGCGTTCGGATGGACAGTGGGGCCAATCAGCCCCAGCATTTT
CDR3aa: CSVRMDSGANQPQHF

abundance: .
j_gene: TRBJ2-5
v_gene: TRBV7-2
d_gene: .
CDR3nt: TGTGCCAGCAGCTCCCTAGGTCGGGAGACCCAGTACTTC
CDR3aa: CASSSLGRETQYF

abundance: .
j_gene: TRBJ1-1
v_gene: TRBV29-1
d_gene: .
CDR3nt: TGCAGCGTTGAATTCCGGGCCAGGGACACTGAAGCTTTCTTT
CDR3aa: CSVEFRARDTEAFF

abundance: .
j_gene: TRBJ2-7
v_gene: TRBV4-2
d_gene: .
CDR3nt: TGTGCCAGCAGCCAAGATCGGGCATCTGCCGGTTACGAGCAGTACTTC
CDR3aa: CASSQDRASAGYEQYF

abundance: .
j_gene: TRBJ1-1
v_gene: TRBV7-2
d_gene: .
CDR3nt: TGTGCCAGCAGCTTGGATAGGGGGAACACTGAAGCTTTCTTT
CDR3aa: CASSLDRGNTEAFF

abundance: .
j_gene: TRBJ2-3
v_gene: TRBV30
d_gene: .
CDR3nt: TGTGCCTGGAGTGTTGCCCTCGCCTCAACAGATACGCAGTATTTT
CDR3aa: CAWSVALASTDTQYF

abundance: .
j_gene: TRBJ1-2
v_gene: TRBV4-1
d_gene: TRBD1
CDR3nt: TGCGCCAGCACCCAACCTGGACAGGTCTATGGCTACACCTTC
CDR3aa: CASTQPGQVYGYTF

abundance: few
j_gene: TRBJ2-1
v_gene: TRBV4-1
d_gene: .
CDR3nt: TGCGCCAGCAGCCTGCAGGGAGGCAACTACAATGAGCAGTTCTTC
CDR3aa: CASSLQGGNYNEQFF

abundance: .
j_gene: TRBJ2-3
v_gene: TRBV25-1
d_gene: .
CDR3nt: TGTGCCAGCAGTGAATTCGCAGATACGCAGTATTTT
CDR3aa: CASSEFADTQYF

abundance: few
j_gene: TRBJ2-3
v_gene: TRBV5-1
d_gene: .
CDR3nt: TGCGCCAGCAGCTCAGGGGGGCAAACAGATACGCAGTATTTT
CDR3aa: CASSSGGQTDTQYF

abundance: .
j_gene: TRBJ2-7
v_gene: TRBV7-2
d_gene: .
CDR3nt: TGTGCCAGCAGCTTTTCCAGAACCGGGACGCAAACCTCCTACGAGCAGTACTTC
CDR3aa: CASSFSRTGTQTSYEQYF

abundance: .
j_gene: TRBJ1-2
v_gene: TRBV2
d_gene: .
CDR3nt: TGTGCCAGCAGTGAAGCCCGGGGAGGGGTAGGCGATGGCTACACCTTC
CDR3aa: CASSEARGGVGDGYTF

abundance: .
j_gene: TRBJ1-2
v_gene: TRBV30
d_gene: TRBD1
CDR3nt: TGTGCCTGGAGAGGGCCGGGACAGGGAAACTATGGCTACACCTTC
CDR3aa: CAWRGPGQGNYGYTF

abundance: .
j_gene: TRBJ2-5
v_gene: TRBV12-5
d_gene: .
CDR3nt: TGTGCTAGTGGTTGGAGGGTTCAGTTCCAAGAGACCCAGTACTTC
CDR3aa: CASGWRVQFQETQYF

abundance: .
j_gene: TRBJ1-6
v_gene: TRBV7-2
d_gene: .
CDR3nt: TGTGCCAGCAGCCGGGACGGGATGGATTCACCCCTCCACTTT
CDR3aa: CASSRDGMDSPLHF

abundance: .
j_gene: TRBJ1-6
v_gene: TRBV6-5
d_gene: .
CDR3nt: TGTGCCAGCAGCTATATAGGACCCTATAATTCACCCCTCCACTTT
CDR3aa: CASSYIGPYNSPLHF

abundance: .
j_gene: TRBJ2-7
v_gene: TRBV7-3
d_gene: TRBD1
CDR3nt: TGTGCCAGCAGCCCCTCGACAGGGGTGGCGATAGAGCAGTACTTC
CDR3aa: CASSPSTGVAIEQYF

abundance: .
j_gene: TRBJ2-1
v_gene: TRBV29-1
d_gene: .
CDR3nt: TGCAGCGCCCCAGGGGGGCCGAACTCCTACAATGAGCAGTTCTTC
CDR3aa: CSAPGGPNSYNEQFF

abundance: .
j_gene: TRBJ2-5
v_gene: TRBV4-2
d_gene: .
CDR3nt: TGTGCCAGCAGCCAAGGCCGGGGGATGGAGACCCAGTACTTC
CDR3aa: CASSQGRGMETQYF

abundance: .
j_gene: TRBJ2-1
v_gene: TRBV6-1
d_gene: .
CDR3nt: TGTGCCAGCAGTGAAATGGCAGGGTCGTACAATGAGCAGTTCTTC
CDR3aa: CASSEMAGSYNEQFF

abundance: .
j_gene: TRBJ1-2
v_gene: TRBV27
d_gene: .
CDR3nt: TGTGCCAGCAGTCCCCGCCTGGACTCAGGTCACTATGGCTACACCTTC
CDR3aa: CASSPRLDSGHYGYTF

abundance: .
j_gene: TRBJ1-6
v_gene: TRBV30
d_gene: .
CDR3nt: TGTGCCTGGAGTCGCCTGAAGAATTCACCCCTCCACTTT
CDR3aa: CAWSRLKNSPLHF

abundance: .
j_gene: TRBJ2-1
v_gene: TRBV20-1
d_gene: .
CDR3nt: TGCAGTGCTAGAGCTGACAGCTCCCAGTTCTTC
CDR3aa: CSARADSSQFF

abundance: .
j_gene: TRBJ1-1
v_gene: TRBV30
d_gene: .
CDR3nt: TGTGCCTGGAGTGTTCTACGGCTTGCGGCTTTCTTT
CDR3aa: CAWSVLRLAAFF

abundance: .
j_gene: TRBJ1-1
v_gene: TRBV30
d_gene: .
CDR3nt: TGTGCCTGGAGTGTAAGGGGGAACACTGAAGCTTTCTTT
CDR3aa: CAWSVRGNTEAFF

abundance: .
j_gene: TRBJ2-5
v_gene: TRBV14
d_gene: .
CDR3nt: TGTGCCAGCAGCCAGGGGGCTCCGACCCAGTACTTC
CDR3aa: CASSQGAPTQYF

abundance: .
j_gene: TRBJ2-5
v_gene: TRBV7-2
d_gene: .
CDR3nt: TGTGCCAGCAGCTTAGCGGGAGGCGGGAACCAAGAGACCCAGTACTTC
CDR3aa: CASSLAGGGNQETQYF

abundance: once
j_gene: TRBJ2-7
v_gene: TRBV30
d_gene: .
CDR3nt: TGTGCCTCGGAAATTGGGCCGGAGGGCGAGCAGTACTTC
CDR3aa: CASEIGPEGEQYF